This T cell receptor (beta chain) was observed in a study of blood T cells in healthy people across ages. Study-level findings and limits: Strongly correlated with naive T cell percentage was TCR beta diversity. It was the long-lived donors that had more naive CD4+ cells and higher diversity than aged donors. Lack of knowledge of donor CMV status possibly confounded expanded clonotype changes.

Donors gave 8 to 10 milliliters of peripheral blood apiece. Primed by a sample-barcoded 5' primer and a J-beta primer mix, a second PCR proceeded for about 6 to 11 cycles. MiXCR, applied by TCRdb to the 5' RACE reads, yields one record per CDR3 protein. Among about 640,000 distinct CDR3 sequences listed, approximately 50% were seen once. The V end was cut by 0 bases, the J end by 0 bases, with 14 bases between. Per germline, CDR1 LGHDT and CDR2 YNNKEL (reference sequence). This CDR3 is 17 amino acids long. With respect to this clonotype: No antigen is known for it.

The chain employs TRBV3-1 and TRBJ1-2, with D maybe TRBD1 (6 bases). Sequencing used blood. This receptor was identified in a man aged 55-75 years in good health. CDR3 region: CASSQDGGRGTNYGYTF. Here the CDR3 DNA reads TGTGCCAGCAGCCAAGACGGCGGCAGGGGAACTAACTATGGCTACACCTTC. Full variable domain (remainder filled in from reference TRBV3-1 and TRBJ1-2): DTAVSQTPKYLVTQMGNDKSIKCEQNLGHDTMYWYKQDSKKFLKIMFSYNNKELIINETVPNRFSPKSPDKAHLNLHINSLELGDSAVYFCASSQDGGRGTNYGYTFGSGTRLTVV.